What follows is one T cell receptor beta chain and its context. Its matching antigen is unknown. TCRdb's table, derived via immunoSEQ multiplex PCR, lists solely in-frame clones and lacks some. The sample lists more than 55,000 clones, approximately 90% occurring once. The ends lost 3 bases at V and 5 bases at J; junction bases unmatched: 8. Per germline, CDR1 SGHRS and CDR2 YFSETQ. This CDR3 has 15 residues. Every patient was affected by relapse after autologous stem cell transplantation, while exposure to brentuximab vedotin was not uniform. Best response was recorded as complete response, partial response or progressive disease. This sample stems from a study of PD-1 blockade in classical Hodgkin lymphoma. Study-level background: Patients got intravenous nivolumab 3 mg/kg every 2 weeks.

Study-level findings and limits: Sources of repertoire differences remain undefined, possibly disease activity or prior therapy. The diversity seen at baseline in complete responders resembled that of newly diagnosed patients.

The clonotype originates from a human donor with classical Hodgkin lymphoma. Sequencing used peripheral blood mononuclear cells (PBMCs), obtained before the second cycle of nivolumab. This sequence joins TRBV5-1 and TRBJ2-7, with 10 bases matching TRBD2. CDR3: CASSSEGLALNEQYF. DNA for the CDR3: TGCGCCAGCAGCTCAGAGGGACTAGCGTTAAACGAGCAGTACTTC.